This T cell receptor beta chain is drawn from a study of T-cell memory formation after mild COVID-19. Study background: TCR clusters were mostly confined to one donor each.

Study findings and constraints: A second wave expanding day 15 to 37 was CD4+-biased; contracting clones were balanced. That cross-reactive memory joined was suggested by some responding clones appearing in pre-infection memory. Still unconfirmed is whether the second-wave clones peaking on day 37 recognized SARS-CoV-2.

Germline V CDR1 and CDR2: SGHRS, YFSETQ. Trimming shortened V by 1 base and J by 5 bases, and 13 bases separated the two germline ends. The CDR3 runs to 14 residues. This clonotype was counted a few times. Its target is not known. TCRdb recomputed calls from the 5' RACE reads with MiXCR, one row per CDR3 protein. The sample lists approximately 300,000 distinct CDR3 sequences, around 19% seen once, with approximately 21% in the top ten. The chain couples TRBV5-1 to TRBJ2-7; D could derive from TRBD1 or TRBD2 (5 bases each). The source is a man between 18 and 29 years old who had mild COVID-19 (a few samples of this study predate the infection). Cell type and time point are not known. Sequencing was done on a sample of PBMCs or a T cell subset sorted from them (not recorded which). As DNA, the CDR3 is TGCGCCAGCAGCTTGATAGAGGGGCACGACGAGCAGTACTTC. Translated, it gives CASSLIEGHDEQYF.